This is a list of T cell receptor beta chains from one sample in a study of CD8+ T cells in alopecia areata. Profiling relied on immunoSEQ multiplex PCR, and the TCRdb table lists in-frame clones only, not all of them. The sample contains 150,000 or so clones, 55% of which appear only once. The material sequenced was CD4+ T cells sorted from blood. The receptors here all came from a human donor in good health. The CDR3 runs from the conserved cysteine through the conserved F or W.

v_call cdr3_aa
TRBV10-3 CAITKDRADTEAFF
TRBV7-8 CASSSHGGGTSGPNEQFF
TRBV5-1 CASSRGHPGTSFPYEQYF
TRBV2 CASTDRVQSPVGYTF
TRBV14 CASSQTASGTQYF
TRBV15 CATSREGGRETQYF
TRBV15 CATSSGTVIAKNIQYF
TRBV6-1 CASSEVGEGSYQPQHF
TRBV15 CATSTSRQGPYEQYF
TRBV11-2 CASSLAAGVTYEQYF
TRBV29-1 CSALVLLNTEAFF
TRBV27 CATQGYYGYTF
TRBV29-1 CSVGGVGTQYF
TRBV30 CAWSPEFQGVQHF
TRBV10-3 CAIQGEREGYNEQFF
TRBV29-1 CSVFATDLYGYTF
TRBV9 CASSPAGGRTDTQYF
TRBV5-1 CASSAGTSGTRAGELFF
TRBV29-1 CSVRHNEQFF
TRBV6-5 CASSRGGAGANVLTF